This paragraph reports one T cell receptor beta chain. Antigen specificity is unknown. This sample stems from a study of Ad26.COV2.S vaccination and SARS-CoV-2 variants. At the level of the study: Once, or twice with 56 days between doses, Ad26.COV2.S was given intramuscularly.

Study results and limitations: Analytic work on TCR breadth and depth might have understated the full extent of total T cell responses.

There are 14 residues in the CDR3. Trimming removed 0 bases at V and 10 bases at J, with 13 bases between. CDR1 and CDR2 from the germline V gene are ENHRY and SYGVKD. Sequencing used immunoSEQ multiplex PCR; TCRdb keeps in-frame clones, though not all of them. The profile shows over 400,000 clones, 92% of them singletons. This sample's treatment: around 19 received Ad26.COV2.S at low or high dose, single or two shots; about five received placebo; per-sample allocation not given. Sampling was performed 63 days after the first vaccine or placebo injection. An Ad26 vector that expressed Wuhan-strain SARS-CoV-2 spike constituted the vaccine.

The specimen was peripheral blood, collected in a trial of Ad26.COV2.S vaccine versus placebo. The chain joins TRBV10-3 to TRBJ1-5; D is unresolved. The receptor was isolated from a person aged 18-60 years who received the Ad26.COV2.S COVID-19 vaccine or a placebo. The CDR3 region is CAISESGLGNPQHF. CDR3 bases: TGTGCCATCAGTGAGTCAGGATTAGGGAATCCCCAGCATTTT.